This T cell receptor (beta chain) came from a study of vaccination and CD4 T cells after COVID-19. This clonotype was detected only a few times. What it binds is unknown. Treatment indicated: roughly nine-day PBMC culture with coronavirus spike peptide pools or control peptides (ViraFEST assay). The Oncomine TCR Beta short-read assay sequenced DNA from cultured CD4+ T cells. Each CDR3 protein gets one entry after TCRdb re-called the PCR reads with MiXCR. This table holds approximately 10,000 distinct CDR3 sequences, approximately 57% found once. This receptor was taken from a human donor who had recovered from COVID-19. Sequences were obtained from CD4+ T cells from blood, cultured in vitro.

The CDR3 loop is CASSLGRLRMAKLFF. CDR3 nucleotides: TGTGCCAGCAGCCTGGGGAGACTGCGCATGGCGAAACTGTTTTTT. J is TRBJ1-4 and V is TRBV7-3; no reliable D call. From germline, CDR1 is SGHTA and CDR2 FQGTGA. This CDR3 spans 15 amino acids. V lost 5 bases, J lost 11 bases, and 21 bases lay in between.